This TCR beta chain originates from a study of cytomegalovirus exposure and HLA in healthy donors. Study-wide results and limits: An analysis done earlier found most TCR beta V segments productive about 87% or about 30% of the time.

Worth noting for this clone: The antigen is not known.

It was with 60 Vbeta and 13 Jbeta primers that the PCR ran. Assay: immunoSEQ multiplex PCR; the TCRdb copy retains only in-frame clones and omits some. The sample includes around 160,000 clones, around 86% seen only once; the top ten take 1.5% to 2%. The germline V gene has CDR1 WNHNN and CDR2 SYGVQD (reference sequence). V was clipped by 10 bases and J by 11 bases; unmatched bases: 9. CDR3 length equals 11 residues. Nominally healthy donors were sampled, though unrecorded immune exposures were likely. The clonotype was recovered from a human donor in good health. The rearrangement joins TRBV10-1 to TRBJ1-1; TRBD1 agrees at 8 bases. The sample taken for sequencing was PBMCs. The CDR3 DNA follows: TGCGCCACCGGACAGGGAGAATGGGCTTTCTTT. Encoded protein: CATGQGEWAFF.